Below are 32 T cell receptor beta chains sequenced from a single sample in a study of radiotherapy plus CTLA-4 blockade in lung cancer. TCRdb's copy holds only in-frame clones and misses some; the assay was immunoSEQ multiplex PCR. The repertoire holds tens of thousands of clones, with about 85% as singletons. This material consisted of peripheral blood, taken from a patient treated with radiotherapy plus ipilimumab. These receptors were taken from a human donor with non-small cell lung cancer whose response to radiotherapy plus ipilimumab could not be evaluated.

This chain uses TRBV7-9 with TRBJ1-1, with 7 bases that match TRBD1. The CDR3 has 14 amino acids. Trimming took 5 bases from V and 2 from J; bases not matched to a gene: 5. Germline values: CDR1 SEHNR, CDR2 FQNEAQ (reference sequence). The CDR3 DNA reads as TGTGCCAGCAGCAAAACAGGGGCCAACACTGAAGCTTTCTTT. It yields the protein CASSKTGANTEAFF.

The gene calls are TRBV4-1 and TRBJ1-5; perhaps TRBD1 as D (6 bases). The V end was cut by 1 base, the J end by 6 bases, with 16 bases between. The CDR3 is 16 amino acids. CDR1 and CDR2 (germline): MGHRA, YSYEKL. CDR3 in DNA: TGCGCCAGCAGCCAAGCAGGGGATCGGTTGGGTCAGCCCCAGCATTTT. As protein: CASSQAGDRLGQPQHF.

The V and J genes are TRBV11-1 and TRBJ2-2; TRBD1 agrees at 10 bases. Germline V gene sequence: CDR1 SGHAT, CDR2 FQDESV (reference sequence). CDR3 length: 15 amino acids. With V trimmed by 5 bases and J by 6 bases, 6 bases remained unmatched. The CDR3 reads CASSKGTGVPGELFF. CDR3 nucleotide sequence: TGTGCCAGCAGCAAGGGGACAGGGGTTCCCGGGGAGCTGTTTTTT.

This chain joins TRBV7-6 and TRBJ2-1, with D hard to call. This CDR3 is 11 amino acids long. Trimming removed 0 bases from V and 8 bases from J, with 2 bases in between. In germline, CDR1 is SGHVS, CDR2 FNYEAQ. CDR3 DNA sequence: TGTGCCAGCAGCTTAGCCTATGAGCAGTTCTTC. Residues: CASSLAYEQFF.

The chain combines TRBV2 with TRBJ2-2, with 12 positions matching TRBD2. The V gene end was trimmed by 8 bases and the J gene end by 4 bases; junction bases not matched to a gene: 20. Germline V CDR1 and CDR2: SNHLY, FYNNEI. The CDR3 totals 20 residues. The CDR3 loop reads CASSQTSSIGLAGPTGELFF. For the CDR3, the DNA is TGTGCCAGCTCCCAAACAAGCAGCATAGGACTAGCGGGACCCACCGGGGAGCTGTTTTTT.

The chain is built from TRBV7-2 and TRBJ2-1; the D gene is possibly TRBD2 (5 bases). The germline gives CDR1 SGHTA, CDR2 FQGNSA. The CDR3 has 15 residues. The germline V and J ends were trimmed by 2 bases and 7 bases, with 15 bases remaining between them. The CDR3 coding sequence is TGTGCCAGCAGCTTATCAATCTCACTAGGGAATGAGCAGTTCTTC. Its translation is CASSLSISLGNEQFF.

V gene TRBV5-6 combines with J gene TRBJ2-7, with 10 bases lining up with TRBD1. Germline loops: CDR1 SGHDT, CDR2 YYEEEE. There are 15 residues in the CDR3. J gave up 5 bases and V 4 bases, and 9 bases lay outside the gene matches. The CDR3 sequence is CASSRDRGRSNEQYF. The DNA of the CDR3 is TGTGCCAGCAGCCGCGACAGGGGGCGATCCAACGAGCAGTACTTC.

The gene calls are TRBV9 and TRBJ1-1; possible D gene TRBD1, 5 bases. The CDR3 covers 11 residues. The V and J ends lost 3 bases and 7 bases respectively, with 7 bases between them. Germline-derived CDR1 and CDR2 are SGDLS and YYNGEE. CDR3 amino acids: CASSAGGEAFF. DNA of the CDR3: TGTGCCAGCAGCGCGGGGGGTGAAGCTTTCTTT.

This clone has a single count. The chain has TRBV30 and TRBJ2-7, with D perhaps TRBD1 (6 bases). V was trimmed by 0 bases and J by 3 bases, leaving 12 bases between them. The CDR3 totals 14 residues. Germline V CDR1 and CDR2: GTSNPN, SVGIG (reference sequence). In nucleotides, the CDR3 is TGTGCCTGGAGTGTAGTAGGGGGAATCTACGAGCAGTACTTC. This translates into CAWSVVGGIYEQYF.

CDR3 DNA: TGTGCCAGCAGCGTAGCCGGGACTCCCGCGTACAATGAGCAGTTCTTC. Its protein product is CASSVAGTPAYNEQFF. This chain links TRBV9 with TRBJ2-1; possible D gene TRBD2, 6 bases. Trimming took 0 bases from V and 4 from J, leaving 14 bases between them. This CDR3 comprises 16 residues. Per germline, CDR1 SGDLS and CDR2 YYNGEE. The variable domain in full, with the rest retrieved from reference TRBV9 and TRBJ2-1, is DSGVTQTPKHLITATGQRVTLRCSPRSGDLSVYWYQQSLDQGLQFLIQYYNGEERAKGNILERFSAQQFPDLHSELNLSSLELGDSALYFCASSVAGTPAYNEQFFGPGTRLTVL.

The V and J genes are TRBV5-5 and TRBJ1-1; the match to TRBD1 covers 7 bases. The CDR3 length is 14 residues. CDR1 is SGHKS and CDR2 is YYEKEE in the germline V gene (reference sequence). V dropped 4 bases and J dropped 7; count of bases not matched to a gene: 10. CDR3 nucleotides: TGTGCCAGCAGCCCCAACAGACAGGGAGTTGAAGCTTTCTTT. This encodes CASSPNRQGVEAFF.

The chain couples TRBV19 to TRBJ2-1; 12 nucleotides align to TRBD2. Germline values: CDR1 LNHDA, CDR2 SQIVND (reference sequence). V gave up 0 bases and J gave up 0 bases; unmatched junction bases: 6. CDR3 length equals 19 residues. CDR3 bases: TGTGCCAGTAGTATAGATATGGCTAGCGGGAGGGCCTCCTACAATGAGCAGTTCTTC. Protein product: CASSIDMASGRASYNEQFF.

This chain connects TRBV6-6 to TRBJ1-1; possibly TRBD1 for D (6 bases). V dropped 2 bases and J dropped 1 base, with 8 bases sitting between them. The CDR3 has 14 residues. Per germline, CDR1 MNHNY and CDR2 SVGAGI (reference sequence). Here the CDR3 reads CASSYKTGNTEAFF. CDR3 sequence (DNA): TGTGCCAGCAGTTACAAGACAGGGAACACTGAAGCTTTCTTT.

The chain carries TRBV9 and TRBJ2-3, with a tentative D call TRBD2 (6 bases). CDR3 length: 15 residues. The V end was cut by 0 bases, the J end by 0 bases, with 8 bases between. Germline loops: CDR1 SGDLS, CDR2 YYNGEE. The CDR3 spells CASSVVGGSTDTQYF. The CDR3 nucleotides are TGTGCCAGCAGCGTAGTTGGGGGGAGCACAGATACGCAGTATTTT.

The chain uses TRBV6-5 and TRBJ2-2, with unresolved D. The germline CDR1 and CDR2 sequences are MNHEY and SVGAGI. CDR3 length: 16 residues. The germline V and J ends were trimmed by 2 bases and 0 bases, with 10 bases remaining between them. The CDR3 coding sequence is TGTGCCAGCAGTTACCAGGTTCACTCGAACACCGGGGAGCTGTTTTTT. As protein: CASSYQVHSNTGELFF.

This rearrangement joins TRBV9 to TRBJ2-7; 12 bases line up with TRBD2. Germline CDR1 reads SGDLS; CDR2 reads YYNGEE. This CDR3 region has 16 residues. V lost 1 base and J lost 7; bases outside the gene matches: 9. CDR3 residues: CASSVSALAGGGEQYF. The DNA of the CDR3 is TGTGCCAGCAGCGTATCCGCACTAGCGGGAGGAGGGGAGCAGTACTTC.

The chain carries TRBV6-6 and TRBJ2-5, with a weak D call TRBD2 (7 bases). Looked up from germline, CDR1 is MNHNY and CDR2 is SVGAGI (reference sequence). Trimming removed 9 bases from V and 1 base from J, with 9 bases in between. The CDR3 spans 12 residues. CDR3 DNA sequence: TGTGCCAGGCGGGGGCCCCAAGAGACCCAGTACTTC. Its protein product is CARRGPQETQYF.

The chain couples TRBV7-8 to TRBJ2-3; possibly TRBD1 for D (5 bases). The ends were cut back, 2 bases at V and 0 bases at J, with 6 bases in the middle. There are 14 residues in the CDR3. Germline V gives CDR1 SGHVS, CDR2 FQNEAQ. CDR3 sequence: CASSLSGSTDTQYF. CDR3 DNA: TGTGCCAGCAGCTTATCAGGGAGCACAGATACGCAGTATTTT.

The CDR3 spells CASSSFPGQGNTEAFF. The CDR3 DNA reads TGCGCCAGCAGCTCCTTCCCGGGACAGGGGAACACTGAAGCTTTCTTT. The chain combines TRBV5-1 with TRBJ1-1, with TRBD1 matching 9 bases. V shed 3 bases and J 1 base; nucleotides not matched to a gene: 7. Germline CDR1 is SGHRS and CDR2 is YFSETQ. The CDR3 has 16 amino acids. The variable domain in full, completed from reference TRBV5-1 and TRBJ1-1, reads KAGVTQTPRYLIKTRGQQVTLSCSPISGHRSVSWYQQTPGQGLQFLFEYFSETQRNKGNFPGRFSGRQFSNSRSEMNVSTLELGDSALYLCASSSFPGQGNTEAFFGQGTRLTVV.

V usage is TRBV5-4 and J usage is TRBJ2-7; perhaps TRBD1 as D (6 bases). Germline CDR1 and CDR2: SGHNT and YYREEE (reference sequence). This CDR3 has 15 amino acids. The V and J ends lost 4 bases and 2 bases respectively, with 16 bases between them. This CDR3 is CASSDNPGHTYEQYF. The CDR3 DNA follows: TGTGCCAGCAGCGATAATCCGGGACACACCTACGAGCAGTACTTC.

The chain combines TRBV19 with TRBJ2-7; D gene uncertain. CDR1 and CDR2 (germline): LNHDA, SQIVND (reference sequence). This CDR3 region has 14 residues. Trimming took 1 base from V and 2 from J, leaving 9 bases between them. CDR3 residues: CASSIGVQPYEQYF. CDR3 DNA: TGTGCCAGTAGTATAGGAGTACAGCCCTACGAGCAGTACTTC.

The V and J genes are TRBV19 and TRBJ2-3; the D is unclear. The CDR3 has 13 residues. Germline assignment: CDR1 LNHDA and CDR2 SQIVND (reference sequence). V was cut by 3 bases and J by 4 bases, with 8 bases left in between. CDR3 loop: CASSMARPDTQYF. In DNA form, the CDR3 reads TGTGCCAGTAGTATGGCCCGCCCAGATACGCAGTATTTT.

This sequence joins TRBV18 and TRBJ1-5, with D possibly TRBD1 on 6 matching bases. The ends were cut back, 3 bases at V and 8 bases at J, with 17 bases in the middle. The CDR3 length is 15 residues. In germline, CDR1 is KGHSH, CDR2 LQKENI. CDR3 sequence (DNA): TGTGCCAGCTCACCGCTACAGGGAGATCAGGAGCCCCAGCATTTT. Translating it yields CASSPLQGDQEPQHF.

The chain combines TRBV7-2 with TRBJ1-4; D is possibly TRBD1 (6 bases). V lost 1 base and J 6 bases, leaving 9 bases between the germline ends. CDR3 length: 14 residues. From germline, CDR1 is SGHTA and CDR2 FQGNSA. Here the CDR3 DNA reads TGTGCCAGCAGCTTAGACAGGGTGGATGAAAAACTGTTTTTT. Residues: CASSLDRVDEKLFF.

The J gene is TRBJ1-2, the V gene TRBV30; D is ambiguous. Trimming removed 0 bases from V and 7 bases from J, with 21 bases in between. CDR3 length: 16 amino acids. Germline assignment: CDR1 GTSNPN and CDR2 SVGIG (reference sequence). CDR3: CAWSVSTVRLLVGYTF. For the CDR3, the DNA is TGTGCCTGGAGTGTTAGTACTGTCAGGCTACTTGTTGGCTACACCTTC. Together with reference TRBV30 and TRBJ1-2, the CDR3 gives the full variable domain: SQTIHQWPATLVQPVGSPLSLECTVEGTSNPNLYWYRQAAGRGLQLLFYSVGIGQISSEVPQNLSASRPQDRQFILSSKKLLLSDSGFYLCAWSVSTVRLLVGYTFGSGTRLTVV.

V and J are TRBV14 and TRBJ1-5, with D unresolved. Germline V CDR1 and CDR2: SGHDN, FVKESK. The length of the CDR3 is 14 residues. V gave up 4 bases and J gave up 3 bases, with 10 bases separating them. CDR3 in DNA: TGTGCCAGCAGCCGACCGGGGTACAATCAGCCCCAGCATTTT. Its translation is CASSRPGYNQPQHF.

This chain joins TRBV27 and TRBJ1-2; a weak D match, TRBD1 (6 bases). The CDR3 runs to 12 residues. V lost 5 bases, J lost 4 bases, and 8 bases lay in between. The germline V gene encodes CDR1 MNHEY and CDR2 SMNVEV (reference sequence). The CDR3 loop reads CASSGGPYGYTF. The CDR3 region has the DNA TGTGCCAGCAGTGGGGGCCCCTATGGCTACACCTTC.

This chain uses TRBV28 with TRBJ1-2; 8 bases are a match to TRBD1. The CDR3 consists of 13 residues. From germline, CDR1 is MDHEN and CDR2 SYDVKM. With 8 bases clipped from V and 7 bases from J, the junction kept 9 bases outside the gene matches. As DNA, the CDR3 is TGTGCCAGCGATCCACAGGGGGGTCTTGGCTACACCTTC. As protein: CASDPQGGLGYTF.

The chain is built from TRBV29-1 and TRBJ2-1; no clear D. The length of the CDR3 is 14 residues. CDR1 is SQVTM, CDR2 ANQGSEA, per germline. The ends were cut back, 0 bases at V and 5 bases at J, with 11 bases in the middle. The CDR3 coding sequence is TGCAGCGTTGAAGATCGACTTGAGGACAATGAGCAGTTCTTC. Protein: CSVEDRLEDNEQFF.

This clone was detected once. The chain is built from TRBV15 and TRBJ2-7, with D possibly TRBD1 on 6 matching bases. The length of the CDR3 is 14 residues. Germline V gene sequence: CDR1 LNHNV, CDR2 YYDKDF (reference sequence). V lost 9 bases to trimming and J lost 2 bases, with 17 bases between them. The CDR3 DNA reads as TGTGCCACGGGGGCGGCAGATCGAGCCTACGAGCAGTACTTC. Its protein is CATGAADRAYEQYF.

The chain couples TRBV28 to TRBJ2-7, with 8 bases aligning to TRBD1. Germline-derived CDR1 and CDR2 are MDHEN and SYDVKM. J lost 3 bases, V lost 2 bases, and 3 bases had no gene match. This CDR3 has 14 amino acids. CDR3 protein: CASSLAGGLYEQYF. Written as DNA, the CDR3 is TGTGCCAGCAGTTTAGCAGGGGGCCTCTACGAGCAGTACTTC.

The chain employs TRBV20-1 and TRBJ2-7, with 8 positions matching TRBD2. The CDR3 is made up of 11 amino acids. V shed 6 bases, J shed 6 bases, and the junction held 4 bases outside the gene matches. CDR1 and CDR2 (germline): DFQATT, SNEGSKA (reference sequence). CDR3 sequence: CSAPGGVEQYF. CDR3 DNA: TGCAGTGCCCCCGGGGGGGTCGAGCAGTACTTC.